The next 21 T cell receptor beta chains were all read from a single sample in a study of blood T cell repertoires in COVID-19. The table came from immunoSEQ multiplex PCR; TCRdb's copy has only in-frame clones and leaves some out. The table includes 280,000 or so clones, 70% to 90% detected once. The sequenced sample was peripheral blood. Every receptor here comes from a woman aged 25 to 39 who had recovered from COVID-19.

This sequence joins TRBV28 and TRBJ1-5; TRBD1 is a possible D gene (6 bases). Germline assignment: CDR1 MDHEN and CDR2 SYDVKM. The CDR3 is made up of 16 amino acids. V was cut by 5 bases and J by 2 bases, with 16 bases left in between. CDR3 in DNA: TGTGCCAGCAGTCCCGTTGGTGCAGGGGGCAATCAGCCCCAGCATTTT. Its protein product is CASSPVGAGGNQPQHF.

This chain connects TRBV5-1 to TRBJ2-3; the D gene is possibly TRBD1 (5 bases). Trimming left V 0 bases short and J 4 bases short, with 15 bases between. Germline assignment: CDR1 SGHRS and CDR2 YFSETQ. This CDR3 is 16 amino acids long. The CDR3 region is CASSLAGLGAADTQYF. The CDR3, as DNA: TGCGCCAGCAGCTTGGCCGGGCTAGGGGCGGCAGATACGCAGTATTTT.

This chain joins TRBV30 and TRBJ1-3; D is ambiguous. CDR3 length: 13 amino acids. V was pared by 3 bases and J by 11 bases, with 17 bases between. CDR1 and CDR2 (germline): GTSNPN, SVGIG (reference sequence). This CDR3 is CAWSPNLSVAIYF. The CDR3 nucleotides read TGTGCCTGGAGCCCCAATTTAAGTGTAGCCATATATTTT.

The J gene is TRBJ2-5, the V gene TRBV5-4, with 10 bases identical to TRBD1. Per the germline V gene, CDR1 is SGHNT and CDR2 is YYREEE (reference sequence). The CDR3 totals 15 residues. V trimming: 4 bases; J trimming: 3 bases; junction bases outside the gene matches: 6. In DNA form, the CDR3 reads TGTGCCAGCAGCCTCTGGGGACAGGGGAAAGAGACCCAGTACTTC. Protein: CASSLWGQGKETQYF.

J is TRBJ2-3 and V is TRBV7-2; 11 bases are a match to TRBD2. Germline V lookup: CDR1 SGHTA, CDR2 FQGNSA. The CDR3 is made up of 16 amino acids. V shed 4 bases and J 6 bases; nucleotides not matched to a gene: 9. CDR3 region: CASSSTSGVSGDTQYF. CDR3 in DNA: TGTGCCAGCAGCTCGACTAGCGGGGTATCAGGCGATACGCAGTATTTT.

V gene TRBV25-1 combines with J gene TRBJ2-7; no definite D call. Germline-derived CDR1 and CDR2 are MGHDK and SYGVNS. The CDR3 totals 13 residues. V was trimmed by 3 bases and J by 1 base, leaving 7 bases between them. CDR3 bases: TGTGCCAGCAGTGAGAGGTGGTCCTACGAGCAGTACTTC. Its protein product is CASSERWSYEQYF.

The rearrangement joins TRBV30 to TRBJ1-2; the match to TRBD1 covers 7 bases. CDR3 length: 12 amino acids. Germline loops: CDR1 GTSNPN, CDR2 SVGIG (reference sequence). CDR3: CAGQKTNYGYTF. The CDR3 nucleotides are TGTGCGGGACAGAAAACTAACTATGGCTACACCTTC.

The chain is built from TRBV7-9 and TRBJ1-6; D is unresolved. The V end lost 5 bases, the J end lost 5 bases, and 7 bases lay between the germline ends. The germline V gene has CDR1 SEHNR and CDR2 FQNEAQ (reference sequence). CDR3 size: 13 residues. CDR3 DNA: TGTGCCAGCAGCCCCTACGATAATTCACCCCTCCACTTT. Protein sequence: CASSPYDNSPLHF.

This chain joins TRBV7-8 and TRBJ1-2; 9 bases agree with TRBD1. This CDR3 spans 13 amino acids. Germline V gene sequence: CDR1 SGHVS, CDR2 FQNEAQ. Trimming at V came to 10 bases and at J to 4 bases, leaving 7 bases not matched to a gene. As DNA, the CDR3 is TGTGCCACACAAGGACAGGGGTCCTATGGCTACACCTTC. Translating gives CATQGQGSYGYTF.

The genes are TRBV13 and TRBJ2-3, with D tentatively TRBD2 (5 bases). The CDR3 contains 13 residues. Germline V gene lookup returns CDR1 PRHDT and CDR2 FYEKMQ (reference sequence). Trimming left V 2 bases short and J 4 bases short, with 7 bases between. The CDR3 DNA reads TGTGCCAGCAGCTTACGGGGAGCAGATACGCAGTATTTT. Encoded protein: CASSLRGADTQYF.

A note on this clone: Relative to the germline gene, one junction end is altered; a read error may explain this. The chain employs TRBV9 and TRBJ2-7, with 16 bases that match TRBD2. From germline, CDR1 is SGDLS and CDR2 YYNGEE. The CDR3 runs to 19 residues. CDR3 in amino acids: CASSVSSGTSGGASHEQYF. CDR3 DNA sequence: TGTGCCAGCAGCGTGAGTTCCGGGACTAGCGGGGGGGCCTCCCACGAGCAGTACTTC.

V and J are TRBV12-2 and TRBJ1-2; TRBD1, the D gene given by the table, was not confirmed from the DNA. TRBV12-2 is described as a pseudogene. This CDR3 contains 20 residues. The CDR3: CASRLGPRFDRDRSFYGYTF. The CDR3 bases are TGTGCAAGTCGCTTAGGTCCCAGATTCGACCGGGACAGGAGTTTTTACGGCTACACCTTC.

In DNA, the CDR3 is TGTGCCAGCAGTTCTTTCTTCACAGGGGGCGCTTCTGGGGCCAACGTCCTGACTTTC. As protein: CASSSFFTGGASGANVLTF. The chain carries TRBV28 and TRBJ2-6, with 9 bases aligning to TRBD1. This CDR3 has 19 residues. Losses at the gene ends were 4 bases for V and 1 base for J; bases not matched to a gene: 11. Germline V CDR1 and CDR2: MDHEN, SYDVKM.

On this clone itself: This sample includes further DNA sequences coding for the same CDR3. The chain carries TRBV11-2 and TRBJ2-7; TRBD2 matches 7 bases. J gave up 2 bases and V 1 base, and 2 bases lay outside the gene matches. CDR3 size: 14 residues. The germline CDR1 and CDR2 sequences are SGHAT and FQNNGV. CDR3 sequence (DNA): TGTGCCAGCAGCTTAGCAGCGGGGACCTACGAGCAGTACTTC. Amino acid sequence: CASSLAAGTYEQYF.

The gene calls are TRBV27 and TRBJ1-1; 9 nucleotides line up with TRBD1. CDR1 and CDR2 (germline): MNHEY, SMNVEV (reference sequence). CDR3 length: 14 residues. J gave up 4 bases and V 2 bases, and 2 bases lay outside the gene matches. CDR3 nucleotides: TGTGCCAGCAGTTTAACAGGGGGCATCACTGAAGCTTTCTTT. Protein sequence: CASSLTGGITEAFF.

V is TRBV3-1 (or the pseudogene TRBV3-2) and J is TRBJ2-1, with 11 bases matching TRBD2. The junction had 6 bases not matched to a gene; V was cut back by 4 bases and J by 4 bases. The germline CDR1 and CDR2 sequences are LGHDT and YNNKEL (reference sequence). This CDR3 spans 16 amino acids. CDR3 residues: CASSPRGLAGYNEQFF. CDR3 nucleotides: TGTGCCAGCAGCCCGCGCGGACTAGCGGGTTACAATGAGCAGTTCTTC.

The V call is TRBV27, the J call TRBJ2-5; 13 bases align to TRBD2. Germline lookup yields CDR1 MNHEY and CDR2 SMNVEV (reference sequence). This CDR3 spans 16 amino acids. V lost 7 bases, J lost 2 bases, and 7 bases stayed unmatched. CDR3 amino acids: CASTRTSGGPQETQYF. CDR3 DNA sequence: TGTGCCAGCACGAGGACTAGCGGGGGTCCACAAGAGACCCAGTACTTC.

V is TRBV4-1 and J is TRBJ2-3; 9 nucleotides match TRBD2. The germline gives CDR1 MGHRA, CDR2 YSYEKL. The CDR3 is 18 residues long. The V and J ends lost 4 bases and 3 bases, in that order; junction bases with no gene match: 14. The DNA for the CDR3 is TGCGCCAGCAGCCTAAGCGGCGGGGGGGCCCGCGGTACAGATACGCAGTATTTT. Amino acid sequence: CASSLSGGGARGTDTQYF.

J is TRBJ1-2 and V is TRBV29-1, with unresolved D. The CDR3 length is 13 residues. V lost 6 bases and J 0 bases, leaving 11 bases between the germline ends. Germline assignment: CDR1 SQVTM and CDR2 ANQGSEA. CDR3 DNA sequence: TGCAGCGTGGTACGGAGGACTAACTATGGCTACACCTTC. Translating gives CSVVRRTNYGYTF.

The chain is built from TRBV11-3 and TRBJ2-7, with D tentatively TRBD1 (6 bases). Germline values: CDR1 SGHNT, CDR2 YENEEA. V lost 5 bases and J 2 bases, leaving 13 bases between the germline ends. The CDR3 runs 14 residues. As DNA, the CDR3 is TGTGCCAGCAGCACCCGGGACAAACCCTACGAGCAGTACTTC. This encodes CASSTRDKPYEQYF.

This chain links TRBV28 with TRBJ1-5; 7 bases are shared with TRBD1. J gave up 6 bases and V 4 bases, and 9 bases lay outside the gene matches. Per germline, CDR1 MDHEN and CDR2 SYDVKM. The CDR3 is 15 amino acids. CDR3 residues: CASSSPVGGSQPQHF. The DNA of the CDR3 is TGTGCCAGCAGTTCCCCGGTAGGGGGCAGTCAGCCCCAGCATTTT.